The 32 T cell receptor beta chains listed next were all sequenced from one sample in a study of tumor-infiltrating lymphocytes in oesophageal squamous cell carcinoma. TCRdb re-derived calls from the PCR reads in MiXCR, one entry per CDR3 protein. This repertoire shows 10,000 to 15,000 distinct CDR3 sequences, 55% to 70% found once; its top ten account for approximately 31%. Material for sequencing was esophageal tumor tissue. The receptors were sampled from a female donor with esophageal squamous cell carcinoma.

This clonotype has more than one count but fewer than ten. V gene TRBV6-2 or TRBV6-3 combines with J gene TRBJ2-6; unclear D gene. V was trimmed by 2 bases and J by 0 bases, leaving 2 bases between them. The CDR3 contains 14 residues. Looked up from germline, CDR1 is MNHEY and CDR2 is SVGEGT. The CDR3 region is CASSYGSGANVLTF. The CDR3 nucleotides read TGTGCCAGCAGTTACGGCTCTGGGGCCAACGTCCTGACTTTC.

The chain is built from TRBV6-2 or TRBV6-3 and TRBJ1-2; D might be TRBD1 (5 bases). The CDR3 extends over 14 amino acids. Looked up from germline, CDR1 is MNHEY and CDR2 is SVGEGT. With 7 bases removed from V and 6 bases from J, the gap between germline ends came to 18 bases. The CDR3 sequence: CASTRDGGFNGYTF. The DNA for the CDR3 is TGTGCCAGCACCCGGGACGGGGGGTTCAATGGCTACACCTTC.

Details on this clonotype: The junction differs from germline at one of its ends, possibly a read error. The CDR3 DNA follows: TGTGCCAGTAGTTTCCGGGACTCGATCAAGATGGTGTTCTTC. Protein sequence: CASSFRDSIKMVFF. The rearrangement links TRBV19 to TRBJ2-3; D possibly corresponds to TRBD2 (6 bases). Germline V gene data show CDR1 as LNHDA and CDR2 as SQIVND (reference sequence). This CDR3 contains 14 residues.

Ten or more counts support this clonotype. CDR3 in DNA: TGTGCCATCAGTGGAGGGCCCCTCTACGAGCAGTACTTC. This encodes CAISGGPLYEQYF. This sequence joins TRBV10-3 and TRBJ2-5, with TRBD2 as a possible D gene (5 bases). The J call may be mistaken, given a closer DNA end match to TRBJ2-7. This CDR3 spans 13 amino acids. From germline, CDR1 is ENHRY and CDR2 SYGVKD.

Ten or more counts support this clonotype. The chain uses TRBV6-1 and TRBJ2-3; the D is unclear. The germline gives CDR1 MNHNS, CDR2 SASEGT. The CDR3 covers 12 residues. Trimming pared 0 bases from V and 2 bases from J, leaving 0 bases between. The CDR3 coding sequence is TGTGCCAGCAGTGAAGCCACAGATACGCAGTATTTT. This sequence encodes CASSEATDTQYF.

This clonotype counts as large. The chain couples TRBV7-9 to TRBJ2-1; D is ambiguous. CDR1 is SEHNR and CDR2 is FQNEAQ in the germline V gene (reference sequence). The CDR3 is made up of 12 amino acids. The V end lost 4 bases, the J end lost 3 bases, and 4 bases lay between the germline ends. The CDR3 loop is CASSWDYNEQFF. The DNA for the CDR3 is TGTGCCAGCAGCTGGGACTACAATGAGCAGTTCTTC.

As regards this clonotype: One base away lies a much larger clone, so this may be a sequencing read error. The chain links TRBV19 to TRBJ2-7, with 9 bases identical to TRBD1. CDR3 length: 16 amino acids. Germline V gene lookup returns CDR1 LNHDA and CDR2 SQIVND (reference sequence). V shed 6 bases and J 7 bases; nucleotides not matched to a gene: 16. CDR3 nucleotide sequence: TGTGCCAGTAGGCCCCGACAGGGGGTGGCCTACAATGAGCAGTACTTC. Protein: CASRPRQGVAYNEQYF.

This clonotype was counted at least ten times. This chain joins TRBV4-1 and TRBJ2-7, with D perhaps matching TRBD1 (6 bases). Germline values: CDR1 MGHRA, CDR2 YSYEKL. V was trimmed by 1 base and J by 2 bases, leaving 15 bases between them. The CDR3 is made up of 16 amino acids. The DNA of the CDR3 is TGCGCCAGCAGCCAAGCGGCGGACAGACCTACCTACGAGCAGTACTTC. This sequence encodes CASSQAADRPTYEQYF.

Notes on this clonotype: Without the conserved terminal phenylalanine or tryptophan, this CDR3 likely stems from a read error. The DNA is left out, because the CDR3 cannot be placed on it with certainty; the CDR3 is given as TCRdb lists it. This chain links TRBV7-2 with TRBJ2-7; the D call TRBD2 from the table was never checked on the DNA. Including both end residues, the CDR3 is 20 amino acids long. The V gene's germline CDR1 is SGHTA and CDR2 FQGNSA. CDR3 amino acids: CASSSGLAGASISYEQYFGS.

The CDR3 protein is CASSGDWRGSYEQYF. The CDR3 DNA reads TGTGCCAGCAGTGGGGACTGGCGGGGATCCTACGAGCAGTACTTC. The chain combines TRBV7-2 with TRBJ2-4; the D gene is possibly TRBD2 (6 bases). The last part of the DNA fits TRBJ2-7 better; the J call may be wrong. This CDR3 contains 15 residues. Germline assignment: CDR1 SGHTA and CDR2 FQGNSA.

In regard to this clonotype: A read error is likely, as this CDR3 ends without the conserved phenylalanine or tryptophan. No DNA is shown, since the ends of the CDR3 on it are uncertain; the CDR3 is the one TCRdb lists. The chain combines TRBV7-4 with TRBJ2-7; the table's D call of TRBD1 was not tested on the DNA. The germline CDR1 and CDR2 sequences are SGHVT and SQSDAQ. The CDR3 length is 16 residues, termini included. The CDR3 spells CASSLETGNYGYTFGS.

The chain recombines TRBV6-1 with TRBJ1-1; 9 nucleotides align to TRBD2. Matching the DNA end better, TRBJ2-7 makes the J call doubtful. CDR3 size: 13 residues. Germline-derived CDR1 and CDR2 are MNHNS and SASEGT. The CDR3 bases are TGTGCCAGCAGGCGGGGGGGGACCTACGAGCAGTACTTC. Its translation: CASRRGGTYEQYF.

This clonotype was observed once. The CDR3 ends on some other residue instead of the conserved phenylalanine or tryptophan, so this is likely a read error. The limits of the CDR3 on the DNA are not certain, so only TCRdb's listed CDR3 is given. The J gene is TRBJ2-3, the V gene TRBV7-2; TRBD2 is taken as the D call from the table, unchecked against the DNA. The CDR3 spans 20 residues, counting both ends. Germline assignment: CDR1 SGHTA and CDR2 FQGNSA. This CDR3 reads CASSLARAGGRVLYEQYFGP.

The chain combines TRBV7-8 with TRBJ2-3, with 7 bases aligning to TRBD1. The assigned J gene may be wrong: the sequence end matches TRBJ2-5 better. Germline loops: CDR1 SGHVS, CDR2 FQNEAQ. This CDR3 contains 14 residues. Here the CDR3 DNA reads TGTGCCAGCAGCCCGGGACAGACCCAAGAGACCCAGTACTTC. It specifies CASSPGQTQETQYF.

Comments on this clonotype: Here the CDR3 omits its conserved ending phenylalanine or tryptophan, so a read error is the likely source. Because the CDR3's place on the DNA is in doubt, the DNA is left out and the CDR3 is given as listed by TCRdb. This chain uses TRBV7-2 with TRBJ2-7. Per germline, CDR1 SGHTA and CDR2 FQGNSA. The CDR3 spans 18 residues, counting both ends. The CDR3 protein is CASSLENTVRYNEQFFGS.

The rearrangement uses TRBV4-1 and TRBJ2-5; 9 bases match TRBD1. The J call may be wrong; the DNA end is better matched by TRBJ2-7. Per the germline V gene, CDR1 is MGHRA and CDR2 is YSYEKL. The CDR3 is 13 residues long. The CDR3 nucleotides are TGCGCCAGCAGCCACGGACAGGGGTACGAGCAGTACTTC. Amino acid sequence: CASSHGQGYEQYF.

V and J are TRBV6-8 and TRBJ2-7, with D hard to call. The CDR3 consists of 12 residues. CDR1 is MNHGY, CDR2 SAAAGT, per germline. The V end was cut by 5 bases, the J end by 4 bases, with 9 bases between. CDR3 residues: CASSDIPYEQYF. CDR3 coding DNA: TGTGCCAGCAGTGACATCCCTTACGAGCAGTACTTC.

This clonotype was seen ten or more times. A much larger clone is a single base away; this may be a read error. The CDR3 DNA reads as TGTGCCAGCTCACCACGGGCGGGAGAGTTGAATGAGCAGTACTTC. It yields the protein CASSPRAGELNEQYF. V usage is TRBV18 and J usage is TRBJ2-7, with 7 bases identical to TRBD2. The CDR3 loop spans 15 amino acids. Germline lookup yields CDR1 KGHSH and CDR2 LQKENI. The V and J ends lost 1 base and 7 bases, in that order; junction bases with no gene match: 10.

Comments on this clonotype: The final CDR3 position lacks the conserved phenylalanine or tryptophan, pointing to a likely read error. The DNA is left out, because the CDR3 cannot be placed on it with certainty; the CDR3 is given as TCRdb lists it. The V call is TRBV6-1, the J call TRBJ2-4; the DNA was not used to check the table's D call, TRBD2. The CDR3 sequence runs 10 residues, both termini included. Germline-derived CDR1 and CDR2 are MNHNS and SASEGT. The CDR3 sequence: CASTPAGFRS.

With regard to this clonotype: It is likely a read error, because the conserved phenylalanine at the end of the CDR3 is missing. The DNA is omitted, as the CDR3 cannot be located on it reliably, and the CDR3 follows TCRdb's listing. The genes are TRBV7-2 and TRBJ2-7; the table assigns TRBD2, which was not confirmed against the DNA. The CDR3 length is 17 residues, termini included. In germline, CDR1 is SGHTA, CDR2 FQGNSA. CDR3 protein: CASSSGLVGYNEQFFGA.

The rearrangement joins TRBV11-3 to TRBJ2-5, with a tentative D call TRBD2 (5 bases). The J call may be mistaken, given a closer DNA end match to TRBJ2-1. The CDR3 runs 13 residues. Germline lookup yields CDR1 SGHNT and CDR2 YENEEA. CDR3 bases: TGTGCCAGCAGCCCACGGACTGTAGGTCTGCAGTTCTTC. Encoded protein: CASSPRTVGLQFF.

This chain joins TRBV6-8 and TRBJ2-6; D remains ambiguous. This CDR3 is 15 amino acids long. V was cut by 7 bases and J by 0 bases, with 10 bases left in between. Germline V lookup: CDR1 MNHGY, CDR2 SAAAGT. CDR3 amino acids: CASKTVSSGANVLTF. In nucleotides, the CDR3 is TGTGCCAGCAAAACGGTTAGCTCTGGGGCCAACGTCCTGACTTTC.

The rearrangement uses TRBV28 and TRBJ2-7; possibly TRBD1 or TRBD2 for D (5 bases each). Near its end, the DNA agrees better with TRBJ2-5, so the J call may be wrong. There are 16 residues in the CDR3. Germline CDR1 MDHEN, CDR2 SYDVKM. CDR3 nucleotides: TGTGCCAGCAGTTCAACCCCGGGACCTAAGGGAGAGACCCAGTACTTC. Its translation: CASSSTPGPKGETQYF.

About this clonotype: A much more abundant neighbour one base away suggests this may be a read error. The chain has TRBV7-7 and TRBJ2-7; D not resolved. The germline V gene has CDR1 SSHAT and CDR2 FNYEAQ (reference sequence). The CDR3 loop spans 13 amino acids. The CDR3 DNA reads as TGTGCTAGCAGCTTAGAATCCAACAATGAGCAGTACTTC. This codes for CASSLESNNEQYF. The full variable domain, in which reference TRBV7-7 and TRBJ2-7 provide the parts outside the CDR3, is GAGVSQSPRYKVTKRGQDVTLRCDPISSHATLYWYQQALGQGPEFLTYFNYEAQPDKSGLPSDRFSAERPEGSISTLTIQRTEQRDSAMYRCASSLESNNEQYFGPGTRLTVT.

This chain joins TRBV28 and TRBJ2-4; 10 positions agree with TRBD2. The J call could be wrong; TRBJ2-5 is a better fit for the DNA end. CDR1 and CDR2 (germline): MDHEN, SYDVKM. There are 17 residues in the CDR3. The CDR3 here is CASSPLGEAGGRETQYF. The CDR3 region has the DNA TGTGCCAGCAGTCCCCTCGGGGAAGCGGGGGGGAGGGAGACCCAGTACTTC.

The rearrangement joins TRBV6-1 to TRBJ2-1; D is uncertain. The DNA end favors TRBJ2-7, so the J call may be wrong. Germline lookup yields CDR1 MNHNS and CDR2 SASEGT. CDR3 length: 12 amino acids. The CDR3 nucleotides are TGTGCCAGCAGCGATTACAACTACGAGCAGTACTTC. Protein product: CASSDYNYEQYF.

V is TRBV6-1 and J is TRBJ2-7; D gene ambiguous. The DNA end is more similar to TRBJ2-5, so the J call may be wrong. CDR3 size: 12 residues. CDR1 is MNHNS, CDR2 SASEGT, per germline. The CDR3 nucleotides read TGTGCCAGCAGGAAGGATCAAGAGACCCAGTACTTC. It encodes CASRKDQETQYF.

Judged by abundance, this clonotype is large. The junction differs from germline at one of its ends, possibly a read error. J is TRBJ2-5 and V is TRBV7-7; 8 nucleotides line up with TRBD2. Per the germline V gene, CDR1 is SSHAT and CDR2 is FNYEAQ (reference sequence). The CDR3 totals 15 residues. CDR3 sequence reads: CASSPAGASRETQYF. CDR3 nucleotides: TGTGCTAGCAGCCCAGCGGGGGCTAGCAGGGAGACCCAGTACTTC. The variable domain in full, completed from reference TRBV7-7 and TRBJ2-5, reads GAGVSQSPRYKVTKRGQDVTLRCDPISSHATLYWYQQALGQGPEFLTYFNYEAQPDKSGLPSDRFSAERPEGSISTLTIQRTEQRDSAMYRCASSPAGASRETQYFGPGTRLLVL.

By sample fraction, this clonotype is medium-sized. The V gene is TRBV6-6, the J gene TRBJ2-7, with D possibly matching TRBD2 (6 bases). CDR3 length: 15 residues. Germline V gene lookup returns CDR1 MNHNY and CDR2 SVGAGI (reference sequence). The V end lost 0 bases, the J end lost 2 bases, and 11 bases lay between the germline ends. DNA of the CDR3: TGTGCCAGCAGTTACTCTGGCGGAGGGACCTACGAGCAGTACTTC. Translated, it gives CASSYSGGGTYEQYF.

This clonotype has more than one count but fewer than ten. The rearrangement links TRBV7-2 to TRBJ2-1, with 7 bases identical to TRBD1. The germline V gene encodes CDR1 SGHTA and CDR2 FQGNSA. Germline trimming cut 2 bases from V and 9 bases from J; bases unmatched to any gene: 10. The CDR3 is 15 residues long. Written as DNA, the CDR3 is TGTGCCAGCAGCTTACTACAGGGGCCTACTGGTGAGCAGTTCTTC. Its translation is CASSLLQGPTGEQFF. The full variable domain, in which reference TRBV7-2 and TRBJ2-1 provide the parts outside the CDR3, is GAGVSQSPSNKVTEKGKDVELRCDPISGHTALYWYRQSLGQGLEFLIYFQGNSAPDKSGLPSDRFSAERTGGSVSTLTIQRTQQEDSAVYLCASSLLQGPTGEQFFGPGTRLTVL.

The chain is built from TRBV7-3 and TRBJ2-7, with D perhaps TRBD2 (6 bases). Judging by the DNA end, TRBJ2-5 fits better; the J call may be wrong. This CDR3 comprises 15 residues. In germline, CDR1 is SGHTA, CDR2 FQGTGA. The DNA of the CDR3 is TGTGCCAGCAGCTTTCAGGGAGGCGGAGGGGAGACCCAGTACTTC. Its translation is CASSFQGGGGETQYF.

This chain links TRBV28 with TRBJ2-3, with D perhaps TRBD1 (5 bases). Germline-derived CDR1 and CDR2 are MDHEN and SYDVKM. With 7 bases removed from V and 0 bases from J, the gap between germline ends came to 8 bases. CDR3 length: 13 residues. The CDR3 DNA reads as TGTGCCAGCATCGACAGTAGCACAGATACGCAGTATTTT. Amino acid sequence: CASIDSSTDTQYF. The variable domain in full, with the rest retrieved from reference TRBV28 and TRBJ2-3, is DVKVTQSSRYLVKRTGEKVFLECVQDMDHENMFWYRQDPGLGLRLIYFSYDVKMKEKGDIPEGYSVSREKKERFSLILESASTNQTSMYLCASIDSSTDTQYFGPGTRLTVL.